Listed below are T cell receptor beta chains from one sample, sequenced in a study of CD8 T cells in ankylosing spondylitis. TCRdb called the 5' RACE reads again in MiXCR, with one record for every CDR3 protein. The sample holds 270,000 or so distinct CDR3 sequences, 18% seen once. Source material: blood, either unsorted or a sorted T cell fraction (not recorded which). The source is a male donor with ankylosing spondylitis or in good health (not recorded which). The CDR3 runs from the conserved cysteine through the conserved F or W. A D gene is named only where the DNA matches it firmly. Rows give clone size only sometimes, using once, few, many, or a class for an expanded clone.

cdr3_aa: CASTYRAPSGANVLTF
cdr3_nt: TGTGCCAGCACCTACCGGGCCCCCTCTGGGGCCAACGTCCTGACTTTC
v_call: TRBV12-3/TRBV12-4
j_call: TRBJ2-6
d_call: .
clone_size: few

cdr3_aa: CASSLVPLLYNEQFF
cdr3_nt: TGCGCCAGCAGCTTGGTCCCCCTACTGTACAATGAGCAGTTCTTC
v_call: TRBV5-1
j_call: TRBJ2-1
d_call: .
clone_size: .

cdr3_aa: CSVEGGGLAPYEQYF
cdr3_nt: TGCAGCGTTGAAGGAGGCGGACTAGCGCCCTACGAGCAGTACTTC
v_call: TRBV29-1
j_call: TRBJ2-7
d_call: TRBD2
clone_size: few

cdr3_aa: CASSLFGTADEAFF
cdr3_nt: TGTGCCAGCAGTTTATTCGGGACAGCGGATGAAGCTTTCTTT
v_call: TRBV27
j_call: TRBJ1-1
d_call: TRBD1
clone_size: once

cdr3_aa: CASRSTSGGNSYEQYF
cdr3_nt: TGTGCCAGCAGATCGACTAGCGGGGGAAACTCCTACGAGCAGTACTTC
v_call: TRBV28
j_call: TRBJ2-7
d_call: TRBD2
clone_size: .

cdr3_aa: CASSASGRVSNEQFF
cdr3_nt: TGTGCCAGCAGCGCCAGCGGGAGGGTAAGCAATGAGCAGTTCTTC
v_call: TRBV9
j_call: TRBJ2-1
d_call: TRBD2
clone_size: many

cdr3_aa: CSVASATGELFF
cdr3_nt: TGCAGCGTTGCCTCAGCCACCGGGGAGCTGTTTTTT
v_call: TRBV29-1
j_call: TRBJ2-2
d_call: .
clone_size: .

cdr3_aa: CSARDLHGLAGEAYEQYF
cdr3_nt: TGCAGTGCTAGAGATCTCCATGGACTAGCGGGAGAGGCCTACGAGCAGTACTTC
v_call: TRBV20-1
j_call: TRBJ2-7
d_call: TRBD2
clone_size: few

cdr3_aa: CASSLDVGRNIQYF
cdr3_nt: TGCGCCAGCAGCTTGGATGTAGGCCGGAACATTCAGTACTTC
v_call: TRBV5-1
j_call: TRBJ2-4
d_call: .
clone_size: .

cdr3_aa: CSVEDGGGISYNEQFF
cdr3_nt: TGCAGCGTTGAAGATGGGGGCGGAATCTCCTACAATGAGCAGTTCTTC
v_call: TRBV29-1
j_call: TRBJ2-1
d_call: .
clone_size: few

cdr3_aa: CASSFRSWLAPKETQYF
cdr3_nt: TGTGCCAGCAGCTTCAGGAGCTGGCTAGCGCCAAAGGAGACCCAGTACTTC
v_call: TRBV7-9
j_call: TRBJ2-5
d_call: .
clone_size: few

cdr3_aa: CASSQDQGRDIQYF
cdr3_nt: TGCGCCAGCAGCCAAGACCAGGGCCGGGACATTCAGTACTTC
v_call: TRBV4-3
j_call: TRBJ2-4
d_call: .
clone_size: .

cdr3_aa: CASSETLRQGIFSYEQYF
cdr3_nt: TGTGCCAGCAGTGAAACTTTGAGACAGGGGATCTTTTCCTACGAGCAGTACTTC
v_call: TRBV6-1
j_call: TRBJ2-7
d_call: TRBD1
clone_size: few

cdr3_aa: CASSAEGAWLEKLFF
cdr3_nt: TGTGCCAGCAGCGCCGAGGGGGCTTGGTTGGAAAAACTGTTTTTT
v_call: TRBV5-6
j_call: TRBJ1-4
d_call: TRBD1
clone_size: many

cdr3_aa: CASSLWTSGTVEQFF
cdr3_nt: TGTGCCAGCAGCTTGTGGACTAGCGGGACCGTTGAGCAGTTCTTC
v_call: TRBV7-2
j_call: TRBJ2-1
d_call: TRBD2
clone_size: once

cdr3_aa: CASSIAGGGTDTQYF
cdr3_nt: TGTGCCAGCAGCATAGCGGGAGGGGGCACAGATACGCAGTATTTT
v_call: TRBV5-6
j_call: TRBJ2-3
d_call: TRBD2
clone_size: few

cdr3_aa: CASSLWGTSNSPGPNHNEQFF
cdr3_nt: TGTGCCAGCAGTTTATGGGGGACTAGTAATTCCCCAGGCCCAAATCACAATGAGCAGTTCTTC
v_call: TRBV28
j_call: TRBJ2-1
d_call: TRBD2
clone_size: few

cdr3_aa: CASSHWGNEQFF
cdr3_nt: TGTGCCAGCAGCCATTGGGGGAATGAGCAGTTCTTC
v_call: TRBV3-1
j_call: TRBJ2-1
d_call: .
clone_size: few

cdr3_aa: CATSRDLSLAGKGYEQYF
cdr3_nt: TGTGCCACCAGCAGAGATCTTAGTCTAGCGGGAAAAGGTTACGAGCAGTACTTC
v_call: TRBV15
j_call: TRBJ2-7
d_call: TRBD2
clone_size: many

cdr3_aa: CASSLTGQGAYTQYF
cdr3_nt: TGTGCCAGCAGCTTGACGGGACAGGGAGCGTATACGCAGTATTTT
v_call: TRBV7-8
j_call: TRBJ2-3
d_call: TRBD1
clone_size: .

cdr3_aa: CASSPRALAGDEQFF
cdr3_nt: TGTGCCAGCAGCCCACGAGCGCTAGCGGGCGATGAGCAGTTCTTC
v_call: TRBV3-1
j_call: TRBJ2-1
d_call: TRBD2
clone_size: .

cdr3_aa: CASSPWPPGNEQFF
cdr3_nt: TGTGCCAGCAGCCCTTGGCCCCCCGGCAATGAGCAGTTCTTC
v_call: TRBV5-4
j_call: TRBJ2-1
d_call: .
clone_size: .

cdr3_aa: CASSFGTGGREQYF
cdr3_nt: TGTGCCAGCAGTTTCGGGACAGGGGGGCGGGAGCAGTACTTC
v_call: TRBV27
j_call: TRBJ2-7
d_call: TRBD1
clone_size: .

cdr3_aa: CASKLAGALYNEQFF
cdr3_nt: TGTGCCAGCAAACTAGCGGGGGCACTTTACAATGAGCAGTTCTTC
v_call: TRBV2
j_call: TRBJ2-1
d_call: TRBD2
clone_size: .

cdr3_aa: CASSQDSTGYANEQYF
cdr3_nt: TGCGCCAGCAGCCAAGACTCAACAGGGTACGCCAACGAGCAGTACTTC
v_call: TRBV4-1
j_call: TRBJ2-7
d_call: .
clone_size: few

cdr3_aa: CASSGAWSVGAYEQYF
cdr3_nt: TGTGCCAGCAGTGGAGCATGGAGCGTGGGTGCCTACGAGCAGTACTTC
v_call: TRBV12-3/TRBV12-4
j_call: TRBJ2-7
d_call: .
clone_size: .

cdr3_aa: CASSQEVVGNEQFF
cdr3_nt: TGCGCCAGCAGCCAAGAAGTAGTAGGCAATGAGCAGTTCTTC
v_call: TRBV4-1
j_call: TRBJ2-1
d_call: .
clone_size: many

cdr3_aa: CSVEDEGFEQYF
cdr3_nt: TGCAGCGTTGAAGATGAAGGGTTCGAGCAGTACTTC
v_call: TRBV29-1
j_call: TRBJ2-7
d_call: .
clone_size: many

cdr3_aa: CASSQEGDSTDTQYF
cdr3_nt: TGTGCCAGCAGCCAAGAGGGGGACAGCACAGATACGCAGTATTTT
v_call: TRBV4-2
j_call: TRBJ2-3
d_call: .
clone_size: .

cdr3_aa: CASRGLAGGRGQYF
cdr3_nt: TGTGCCAGCAGAGGACTAGCCGGCGGACGGGGGCAGTACTTC
v_call: TRBV2
j_call: TRBJ2-7
d_call: TRBD2
clone_size: .

cdr3_aa: CASSPFGSYGYTF
cdr3_nt: TGTGCCAGCAGCCCGTTCGGCTCCTATGGCTACACCTTC
v_call: TRBV27
j_call: TRBJ1-2
d_call: .
clone_size: .

cdr3_aa: CASSQGYGPGETQYF
cdr3_nt: TGCGCCAGCAGCCAAGGGTACGGACCAGGGGAGACCCAGTACTTC
v_call: TRBV4-1
j_call: TRBJ2-5
d_call: .
clone_size: few

cdr3_aa: CASSHGVDQPQHF
cdr3_nt: TGTGCCAGCAGCCACGGGGTGGATCAGCCCCAGCATTTT
v_call: TRBV7-9
j_call: TRBJ1-5
d_call: .
clone_size: few

cdr3_aa: CASSLGTGTTEAFF
cdr3_nt: TGTGCCAGCAGCTTAGGCACAGGGACGACTGAAGCTTTCTTT
v_call: TRBV7-2
j_call: TRBJ1-1
d_call: .
clone_size: .

cdr3_aa: CASSYSEGWEQFF
cdr3_nt: TGTGCCAGCAGTTACTCGGAGGGCTGGGAGCAGTTCTTC
v_call: TRBV6-2/TRBV6-3
j_call: TRBJ2-1
d_call: .
clone_size: .

cdr3_aa: CASSQDPGRADTQYF
cdr3_nt: TGCGCCAGCAGCCAAGATCCCGGGAGGGCGGATACGCAGTATTTT
v_call: TRBV4-3
j_call: TRBJ2-3
d_call: TRBD2
clone_size: .

cdr3_aa: CSVESGTYEQYF
cdr3_nt: TGCAGCGTTGAATCGGGAACCTACGAGCAGTACTTC
v_call: TRBV29-1
j_call: TRBJ2-7
d_call: .
clone_size: few

cdr3_aa: CSVTSTGNEQFF
cdr3_nt: TGCAGTGTCACCTCGACAGGGAATGAGCAGTTCTTC
v_call: TRBV20-1
j_call: TRBJ2-1
d_call: TRBD1
clone_size: few

cdr3_aa: CASSLEGAKNIQYF
cdr3_nt: TGTGCCAGCAGCTTAGAGGGGGCCAAAAACATTCAGTACTTC
v_call: TRBV13
j_call: TRBJ2-4
d_call: .
clone_size: many

cdr3_aa: CASSRDRVNDNEQFF
cdr3_nt: TGCGCCAGCAGCCGGGACAGGGTGAATGACAATGAGCAGTTCTTC
v_call: TRBV5-1
j_call: TRBJ2-1
d_call: TRBD1
clone_size: .

cdr3_aa: CASSEGQGMEYTIYF
cdr3_nt: TGCGCCAGCAGCGAAGGACAGGGGATGGAATACACCATATATTTT
v_call: TRBV4-1
j_call: TRBJ1-3
d_call: TRBD1
clone_size: .

cdr3_aa: CVEERLGIEQFF
cdr3_nt: TGCGTTGAAGAAAGACTAGGTATTGAGCAGTTCTTC
v_call: TRBV29-1
j_call: TRBJ2-1
d_call: .
clone_size: .

cdr3_aa: CASSSTGGSCEQYF
cdr3_nt: TGTGCCAGCAGTTCAACAGGGGGCTCCTGCGAGCAGTACTTC
v_call: TRBV27
j_call: TRBJ2-7
d_call: TRBD1
clone_size: .

cdr3_aa: CSARPPGTSGRGRAGELFF
cdr3_nt: TGCAGTGCTAGACCTCCCGGGACTAGCGGGAGGGGAAGGGCCGGGGAGCTGTTTTTT
v_call: TRBV20-1
j_call: TRBJ2-2
d_call: TRBD2
clone_size: .

cdr3_aa: CASSQEGTSGTFYNEQFF
cdr3_nt: TGCGCCAGCAGCCAAGAAGGAACTAGCGGGACCTTTTACAATGAGCAGTTCTTC
v_call: TRBV4-1
j_call: TRBJ2-1
d_call: TRBD2
clone_size: many

cdr3_aa: CASWTGGAVGELFF
cdr3_nt: TGTGCCAGCTGGACAGGGGGCGCCGTCGGGGAGCTGTTTTTT
v_call: TRBV2
j_call: TRBJ2-2
d_call: TRBD1
clone_size: .

cdr3_aa: CASSPPTSGRYEQYF
cdr3_nt: TGTGCCAGCAGCCCCCCTACGTCAGGGCGCTACGAGCAGTACTTC
v_call: TRBV5-6
j_call: TRBJ2-7
d_call: .
clone_size: many